Listed here are 5 T cell receptor beta chains from one sample, sequenced in a study of CD8+ T cells in alopecia areata (dated by TCRdb to 2017 to 2018). Explained via the paper, the time point label denotes: baseline before oral tofacitinib. Library generation was performed with the immunoSEQ multiplex PCR assay. RNA was extracted from all samples and reverse transcribed into cDNA as template for TCR sequencing. TCRdb carries this immuneACCESS record with in-frame sequences only. Its versions omit some clonotypes, under half of them owing to an unresolved V gene in the studies checked, with the rest unexplained. Within this sample are roughly 200,000 clones, with 63% of them counted one time only. Around 1.8% of the sample is in the top ten clones. Sequences were derived from CD4+ T cells sorted from blood, sampled at week 0. The receptors shown here come from a human donor with alopecia areata.

The table lists this clone with a few counts. This chain connects TRBV29-1 to TRBJ2-5, with 7 bases that match TRBD1. After removal of 4 bases from V and 5 bases from J, the junction contained 13 bases not matched to a gene. The CDR3 spans 15 residues. Germline assignment: CDR1 SQVTM and CDR2 ANQGSEA. The CDR3 spells CSVAYNRGHGETQYF. For the CDR3, the DNA is TGCAGCGTTGCCTACAACAGGGGACACGGGGAGACCCAGTACTTC.

This chain joins TRBV20-1 and TRBJ1-2; D is uncertain. Trimming cost V 6 bases and J 8 bases, with 10 bases left between them. This CDR3 is 10 amino acids long. Per germline, CDR1 DFQATT and CDR2 SNEGSKA (reference sequence). The CDR3, as DNA: TGCAGTGCCCCGGACCGCGGCTACACCTTC. It codes for CSAPDRGYTF.

J is TRBJ1-1 and V is TRBV7-2; D is unclear. V was trimmed by 0 bases and J by 5 bases, leaving 7 bases between them. Germline loops: CDR1 SGHTA, CDR2 FQGNSA. The CDR3 totals 13 residues. CDR3 DNA sequence: TGTGCCAGCAGCTTAGCTCTATGGACTGAAGCTTTCTTT. Amino acids: CASSLALWTEAFF.

This clone turned up a few times. The chain recombines TRBV10-3 with TRBJ2-7; D might be TRBD1 (5 bases). Per the germline V gene, CDR1 is ENHRY and CDR2 is SYGVKD. CDR3 size: 15 residues. The V end was cut by 0 bases, the J end by 0 bases, with 9 bases between. DNA for the CDR3: TGTGCCATCAGTGAGTCGACAGCCAGCTCCTACGAGCAGTACTTC. Translated, it gives CAISESTASSYEQYF.

This clone showed up just a few times. The rearrangement uses TRBV2 and TRBJ1-2; D remains ambiguous. V was pared by 3 bases and J by 3 bases, with 8 bases between. This CDR3 contains 13 residues. Germline values: CDR1 SNHLY, CDR2 FYNNEI. CDR3 DNA: TGTGCCAGCAGTGAGCGAGCAGACTATGGCTACACCTTC. Amino acids: CASSERADYGYTF.